The TCR beta chain described here comes from a study of early T cells in non-severe SARS-CoV-2 infection. A single record per CDR3 protein comes from TCRdb applying MiXCR to the 5' RACE reads. This sample yields approximately 49,000 distinct CDR3 sequences, of which about an eighth are seen a single time; 8.5% to 10% belongs to the top ten. Germline V lookup: CDR1 MNHEY, CDR2 SVGEGT. The V segment lost 7 bases and the J segment 5 bases; nucleotides outside the gene matches: 13. The CDR3 is 15 residues long. Ten or more counts support this clonotype. Sequenced: whole blood. The gene calls are TRBV6-2 or TRBV6-3 and TRBJ2-7, with TRBD2 matching over 8 bases. The sequence was obtained from an adult who was a healthcare worker with PCR-confirmed SARS-CoV-2 infection or an uninfected control (not recorded which). Written as DNA, the CDR3 is TGTGCCAGCACCAAGGCGGGACTAGACACCAACGAGCAGTACTTC. Translated, it gives CASTKAGLDTNEQYF.